This entry is about one T cell receptor beta chain. What it recognizes is unknown. With constant-segment primers, 5'RACE yielded cDNA libraries of TCR alpha and TCR beta that carried sample barcodes and UMIs. TCRdb reanalysed the 5' RACE reads using MiXCR and keeps one entry per CDR3 protein. The table shows approximately 350,000 distinct CDR3 sequences, with 10% to 15% occurring only once. The CDR3 extends over 14 amino acids. CDR1 and CDR2 from the germline V gene are MNHEY and SVGEGT. The V gene lost 2 bases and the J gene lost 1 base, with 8 bases spanning the gap. This entry comes from a study of T-cell memory formation after mild COVID-19. Study details: Clusters of TCRs were largely donor specific. Study outcomes and limitations: Those CD4+ clones that contracted were mainly in CM and EM (CD8+ ones in EMRA). Detection of some responders pre-infection suggested pre-existing cross-reactive memory T cells participated.

Sequenced sample: PBMCs or a T cell subset sorted from them (not recorded which). The rearrangement uses TRBV6-2 or TRBV6-3 and TRBJ1-1, with D uncertain. The clonotype comes from a man younger than 30 who had mild COVID-19 (a few samples of this study predate the infection). Cell type and time point are not known. This CDR3 is CASSYPGGNTEAFF. CDR3 bases: TGTGCCAGCAGTTACCCCGGAGGGAACACTGAAGCTTTCTTT.